The clone carrying this T cell receptor (beta chain) was seen only a few times. The data were taken from a study of blood T cell repertoires in COVID-19. Study-wide background: T cells, B-cell-depleted T cells, or PBMCs supplied cDNA or gDNA.

Germline V gene lookup returns CDR1 SGHDT and CDR2 YYEEEE. J was trimmed by 5 bases and V by 1 base; bases with no gene match: 9. The CDR3 has 16 amino acids. Original analysis: By means of reference gene primer amplification, nucleated cell counts were estimated. Clones were sequenced by immunoSEQ multiplex PCR, and TCRdb holds only the in-frame ones, with some missing. V, J and clone size are taken as reported in that table, and D and trimming were inferred from the DNA itself. This table holds 35,000 to 40,000 clones, approximately 80% found once. The source is a man between 50 and 59 years old with active or convalescent COVID-19. The chain couples TRBV5-6 to TRBJ2-5, with 9 bases aligning to TRBD1. Material: peripheral blood. The CDR3: CASSLKGTGLGETQYF. DNA for the CDR3: TGTGCCAGCAGCTTGAAGGGGACAGGGCTGGGGGAGACCCAGTACTTC.